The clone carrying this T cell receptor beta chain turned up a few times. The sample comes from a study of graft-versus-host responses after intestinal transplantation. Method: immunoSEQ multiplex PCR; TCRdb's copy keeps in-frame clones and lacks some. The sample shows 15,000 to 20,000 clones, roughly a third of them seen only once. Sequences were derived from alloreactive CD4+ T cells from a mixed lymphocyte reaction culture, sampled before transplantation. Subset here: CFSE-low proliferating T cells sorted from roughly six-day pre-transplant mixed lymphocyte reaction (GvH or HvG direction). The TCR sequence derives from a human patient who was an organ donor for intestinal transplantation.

DNA of the CDR3: TGCGCCAGCAGCCCAGACCCCGCCTACAATGAGCAGTTCTTC. Translated: CASSPDPAYNEQFF. This chain links TRBV5-1 with TRBJ2-1, with no clear D. The CDR3 sequence is 14 residues long. Germline CDR1 is SGHRS and CDR2 is YFSETQ. Trimming shortened V by 4 bases and J by 2 bases, and 10 bases separated the two germline ends.